The rows below give T cell receptor beta chains drawn from one sample of a study of technical replicates of blood from a handful of donors. Assay: immunoSEQ multiplex PCR; the TCRdb copy retains only in-frame clones and omits some. The repertoire has roughly 72,000 clones, just under 95% of them found once; the top ten carry roughly 0.36%. The sequencing input was T cells isolated from PBMCs. These receptors all come from a human donor in good health. Both conserved end residues are trimmed from each CDR3. Each record gives: J gene, V gene, CDR3 protein.

j_call: TRBJ1-2
v_call: TRBV18
cdr3_aa: ASSLGQGDGYT

j_call: TRBJ2-1
v_call: TRBV19
cdr3_aa: ASSIGLTGKVGF

j_call: TRBJ1-1
v_call: TRBV28
cdr3_aa: ASSLSQGAF

j_call: TRBJ2-5
v_call: TRBV6-5
cdr3_aa: ASSYLTGGHQETQY

j_call: TRBJ2-7
v_call: TRBV7-2
cdr3_aa: ASNSGNGGYEQY

j_call: TRBJ2-1
v_call: TRBV27
cdr3_aa: ASSLTSAYNEQF

j_call: TRBJ2-7
v_call: TRBV27
cdr3_aa: ASSLVTGTGSYEQY

j_call: TRBJ1-1
v_call: TRBV7-2
cdr3_aa: ASSLAKGHPDTEAF

j_call: TRBJ2-3
v_call: TRBV5-1
cdr3_aa: ASSLFTGIGYVDTQY

j_call: TRBJ2-5
v_call: TRBV11-2
cdr3_aa: ASSLGTVQY

j_call: TRBJ2-1
v_call: TRBV2
cdr3_aa: ASIPRQGYNEQF

j_call: TRBJ2-3
v_call: TRBV30
cdr3_aa: ACGRGGSTDTQY

j_call: TRBJ2-2
v_call: TRBV19
cdr3_aa: ASSIGAANTGELF

j_call: TRBJ2-1
v_call: TRBV18
cdr3_aa: ASSLSGRGLSSYNEQF

j_call: TRBJ2-5
v_call: TRBV28
cdr3_aa: ASSPGQGRETQY

j_call: TRBJ2-3
v_call: TRBV5-1
cdr3_aa: ASSGAGDTQY

j_call: TRBJ1-5
v_call: TRBV7-9
cdr3_aa: ASSNDLYFSNQPQH

j_call: TRBJ2-2
v_call: TRBV7-2
cdr3_aa: ASSLVGREGGELF

j_call: TRBJ1-1
v_call: TRBV28
cdr3_aa: ASSWDQRGMNTEAF

j_call: TRBJ2-6
v_call: TRBV6-4
cdr3_aa: ASSDSSSGTGANVLT

j_call: TRBJ2-2
v_call: TRBV11-2
cdr3_aa: ASSFRGVDAGELF

j_call: TRBJ2-7
v_call: TRBV7-3
cdr3_aa: ASSLSREGEQY

j_call: TRBJ2-2
v_call: TRBV10-2
cdr3_aa: ASSDWGYAGSGELF

j_call: TRBJ1-3
v_call: TRBV4-2
cdr3_aa: ASSQDPGDGNTIY

j_call: TRBJ2-5
v_call: TRBV10-3
cdr3_aa: AISPQRDKGTETQY

j_call: TRBJ2-6
v_call: TRBV6-4
cdr3_aa: ASSDSGAGANVLT

j_call: TRBJ2-3
v_call: TRBV14
cdr3_aa: ASSLLQGAGDTQY

j_call: TRBJ2-7
v_call: TRBV27
cdr3_aa: ASSLDQREYEQY

j_call: TRBJ2-7
v_call: TRBV19
cdr3_aa: ASSIGKSSEQY